This T cell receptor (beta chain) was recovered during a study of T cells in Graves' hyperthyroidism and ophthalmopathy. From RNA transcripts, TCR beta CDR3 regions were amplified. RT-PCR in the first round (using the HTBI primer set) targeted the TCR CDR3. MiXCR was run by TCRdb on the multiplex PCR reads, yielding one entry per CDR3 protein. Of around 240,000 distinct CDR3 sequences in the sample, about 15% were seen once. With V trimmed by 7 bases and J by 1 base, 19 bases remained unmatched. Germline V gives CDR1 DFQATT, CDR2 SNEGSKA (reference sequence). The CDR3 has 17 amino acids. Researchers barred patients who had uncontrolled infection, other autoimmune disease, pregnancy or lactation. PBMCs were sourced from 9 to 10 ml fresh peripheral blood. Study observations and caveats: Blood held most thyroid clonotypes expanded above 0.001 frequency.

This clonotype was seen at least ten times. No antigen is known for it. This receptor was obtained from a woman aged 40-49 years with Graves' hyperthyroidism that later progressed to Graves' ophthalmopathy. The chain has TRBV20-1 and TRBJ2-7; 7 nucleotides line up with TRBD2. The material sequenced was blood. The DNA of the CDR3 is TGCAGTGGGGGAGGGATGAGGGCGGGAGAGTATTCCTACGAGCAGTACTTC. Amino acid sequence: CSGGGMRAGEYSYEQYF.